Presented here are 8 T cell receptor beta chains from one specimen sequenced in a study of low-dose radiotherapy and immunotherapy resistance in tumors. First-strand cDNA relied on TRAV- and TRBV-specific primers spanning alpha and beta chains. With a V-primer adapter and a constant-region primer, TCRs were amplified for approximately 19 PCR cycles. TCRdb re-called the reads through MiXCR, storing one row per CDR3 protein. The sample shows about 89,000 distinct CDR3 sequences, 9.4% of them seen only once. Time point noted: before trial treatment. The starting material was PBMCs, obtained before treatment. Receptors originate from a male donor with prostate cancer.

This clonotype was observed a few times. A read error may be the cause here, since a much bigger clone is one base away. The chain uses TRBV5-1 and TRBJ2-5; D possibly corresponds to TRBD2 (6 bases). Looked up from germline, CDR1 is SGHRS and CDR2 is YFSETQ. The CDR3 runs 14 residues. The CDR3, as DNA: TGCGCCAGCAGCTTGGGATCAGGCCGGGAGATCCAGTACTTC. It is translated as CASSLGSGREIQYF.

This clonotype has at least ten counts. The V call is TRBV7-8, the J call TRBJ2-2, with TRBD2 identical over 8 bases. This CDR3 is 15 amino acids long. From germline, CDR1 is SGHVS and CDR2 FQNEAQ. J lost 7 bases, V lost 4 bases, and 8 bases had no gene match. CDR3 protein: CASSSEGLAGGELFF. CDR3 DNA: TGTGCCAGCAGCTCGGAAGGACTAGCTGGCGGGGAGCTGTTTTTT. The whole variable domain, remainder taken from reference TRBV7-8 and TRBJ2-2, is GAGVSQSPRYKVAKRGQDVALRCDPISGHVSLFWYQQALGQGPEFLTYFQNEAQLDKSGLPSDRFFAERPEGSVSTLKIQRTQQEDSAVYLCASSSEGLAGGELFFGEGSRLTVL.

This clonotype was seen many times. The chain uses TRBV5-1 and TRBJ1-1; the D is unclear. CDR1 and CDR2 (germline): SGHRS, YFSETQ. V lost 3 bases and J lost 3, with 12 bases in between. The CDR3 is made up of 14 amino acids. In nucleotides, the CDR3 is TGCGCCAGCAGCTCCGGACGAGAGTACACTGAAGCTTTCTTT. Translating gives CASSSGREYTEAFF.

This clonotype has a count of ten or more. This chain links TRBV2 with TRBJ2-7; 15 bases are shared with TRBD2. After removal of 0 bases from V and 0 bases from J, the junction contained 6 bases not matched to a gene. The CDR3 loop spans 19 amino acids. Germline CDR1 and CDR2: SNHLY and FYNNEI. The CDR3 protein is CASSEAGLAGGRSSYEQYF. DNA for the CDR3: TGTGCCAGCAGTGAAGCAGGACTAGCGGGAGGGAGGAGCTCCTACGAGCAGTACTTC.

There are many counts of this clonotype. This chain joins TRBV25-1 and TRBJ1-2; TRBD1 might be the D (5 bases). Trimming cost V 4 bases and J 2 bases, with 11 bases left between them. The CDR3 spans 14 residues. Germline V gene data show CDR1 as MGHDK and CDR2 as SYGVNS. The CDR3 nucleotides are TGTGCCAGCAGTGGGTGGGGGACCAACTATGGCTACACCTTC. As protein: CASSGWGTNYGYTF.

V gene TRBV15 combines with J gene TRBJ2-6; D is uncertain. Germline-derived CDR1 and CDR2 are LNHNV and YYDKDF (reference sequence). This CDR3 has 15 amino acids. The V end lost 1 base, the J end lost 0 bases, and 4 bases lay between the germline ends. Here the CDR3 DNA reads TGTGCCACCAGCAGAGCCAGCTCTGGGGCCAACGTCCTGACTTTC. This gives the protein CATSRASSGANVLTF.

The V call is TRBV20-1, the J call TRBJ2-1; 10 nucleotides line up with TRBD2. This CDR3 comprises 15 residues. CDR1 DFQATT and CDR2 SNEGSKA come from the germline V gene (reference sequence). J gave up 10 bases and V 0 bases, and 9 bases lay outside the gene matches. CDR3 nucleotides: TGCAGTGCTAGAGAAGGACTAGCGGTCCTGAGGGAGCAGTTCTTC. The encoded protein is CSAREGLAVLREQFF.

This chain uses TRBV7-2 with TRBJ1-1; D may be TRBD1 (6 bases). The V end was cut by 5 bases, the J end by 2 bases, with 12 bases between. CDR1 is SGHTA and CDR2 is FQGNSA in the germline V gene. The CDR3 contains 14 residues. The CDR3 DNA is TGTGCCAGCAGCCAGATACAGGGAAACACTGAAGCTTTCTTT. Its protein is CASSQIQGNTEAFF. The full variable domain, with the rest looked up from reference TRBV7-2 and TRBJ1-1, is GAGVSQSPSNKVTEKGKDVELRCDPISGHTALYWYRQSLGQGLEFLIYFQGNSAPDKSGLPSDRFSAERTGGSVSTLTIQRTQQEDSAVYLCASSQIQGNTEAFFGQGTRLTVV.